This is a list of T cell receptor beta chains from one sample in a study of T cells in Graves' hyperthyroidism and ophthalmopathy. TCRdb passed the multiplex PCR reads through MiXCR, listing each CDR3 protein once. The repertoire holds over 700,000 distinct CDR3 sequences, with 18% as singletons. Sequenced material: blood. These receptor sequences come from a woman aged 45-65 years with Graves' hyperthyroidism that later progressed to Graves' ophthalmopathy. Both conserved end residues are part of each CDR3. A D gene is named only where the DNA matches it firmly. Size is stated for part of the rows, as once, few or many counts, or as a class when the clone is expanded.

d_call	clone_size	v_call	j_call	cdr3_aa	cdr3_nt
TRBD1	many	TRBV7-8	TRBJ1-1	CASSLALIDRGAEAFF	TGTGCCAGCAGCTTAGCCCTCATTGACAGGGGGGCTGAAGCTTTCTTT
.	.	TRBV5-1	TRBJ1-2	CASSLDRIQDGYTF	TGCGCCAGCAGCTTGGATAGGATTCAAGATGGCTACACCTTC
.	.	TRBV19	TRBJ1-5	CASSIESGQEVRNQPQHF	TGTGCCAGTAGTATAGAGTCTGGGCAGGAGGTTAGAAATCAGCCCCAGCATTTT
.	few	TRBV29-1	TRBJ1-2	CSVEQGFYGYTF	TGCAGCGTTGAACAGGGCTTCTATGGCTACACCTTC
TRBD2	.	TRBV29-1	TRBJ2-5	CSVEEGASGGVIETQYF	TGCAGCGTTGAAGAGGGGGCTAGCGGGGGGGTAATAGAGACCCAGTACTTC
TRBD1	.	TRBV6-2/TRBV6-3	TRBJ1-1	CASSYPNRGRGTEAFF	TGTGCCAGCAGTTATCCCAACAGGGGCCGTGGTACTGAAGCTTTCTTT
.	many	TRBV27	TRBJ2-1	CASSLTGGGGRDNEQFF	TGTGCCAGCAGTTTAACAGGTGGGGGGGGCCGAGACAATGAGCAGTTCTTC
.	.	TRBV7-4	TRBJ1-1	CASIPLSRGEPSTEAFF	TGTGCCAGCATCCCTCTAAGCCGGGGGGAACCGAGCACTGAAGCTTTCTTT
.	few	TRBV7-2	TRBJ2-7	CASSLQAGGASSSYEQYF	TGTGCCAGCAGCTTACAGGCAGGAGGCGCTAGTAGCTCCTACGAGCAGTACTTC
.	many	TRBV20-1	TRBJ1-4	CSARARFGEKLFF	TGCAGTGCTAGAGCCCGGTTTGGGGAAAAACTGTTTTTT
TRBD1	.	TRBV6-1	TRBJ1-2	CASSPIMDRALGTF	TGTGCCAGCAGCCCGATCATGGACAGGGCCTTAGGCACCTTC